The clone carrying this TCR beta chain came up a few times. Clones were read by immunoSEQ multiplex PCR, and TCRdb kept only the in-frame ones, dropping some. The data contain just under 2,000 clones, roughly 22% of them singletons. These data belong to a study of T cells in localized non-small cell lung cancer. The clonotype originates from a woman between 40 and 69 years old with stage I lung adenocarcinoma. The sample here was lung tumor tissue, taken before any cancer treatment.

CDR3 nucleotide sequence: TGTGCCAGCGGGCGCCGAGAAAAACTGTTTTTT. Amino acids: CASGRREKLFF. The V call is TRBV19, the J call TRBJ1-4; D not certain. With 9 bases removed from V and 8 bases from J, the gap between germline ends came to 10 bases. This CDR3 is built from 11 residues. Germline CDR1 reads LNHDA; CDR2 reads SQIVND (reference sequence).